This T cell receptor (beta chain) is drawn from a study of blood T cell repertoires in COVID-19. Study overall: Both acute and convalescent COVID-19 samples were obtained from the United States, Italy and Spain. T cells, B-cell-depleted T cells, or PBMCs supplied cDNA or gDNA.

Authors' data handling: Scientists estimated how many nucleated cells there were by amplifying reference gene primers. Here immunoSEQ multiplex PCR was the method, and the copy in TCRdb shows in-frame clones only, minus some. The DNA was the basis for D and trimming; V, J and clone size are from that table. The sample contains about 100,000 clones, approximately 87% of which appear only once. Germline V gene data show CDR1 as SQVTM and CDR2 as ANQGSEA. This CDR3 is built from 12 residues. V was trimmed by 2 bases and J by 5 bases, leaving 9 bases between them. The sequencing input was peripheral blood. This receptor was taken from a human donor with active COVID-19. The donor label of this sample is uncertain. V usage is TRBV29-1 and J usage is TRBJ1-2; D not certain. CDR3 loop: CSVEIPLYGYTF. The DNA for the CDR3 is TGCAGCGTTGAAATACCGCTATATGGCTACACCTTC. Filled out from reference TRBV29-1 and TRBJ1-2, the complete variable domain reads SAVISQKPSRDICQRGTSLTIQCQVDSQVTMMFWYRQQPGQSLTLIATANQGSEATYESGFVIDKFPISRPNLTFSTLTVSNMSPEDSSIYLCSVEIPLYGYTFGSGTRLTVV.